What follows are 10 T cell receptor beta chains derived from one specimen sequenced in a study of CXCR3-negative and CXCR3-positive naive CD8 T cells. Each TRB cDNA library was prepared by 5' RACE (with UMI labels). With the 5' RACE reads reprocessed, TCRdb shows one record per CDR3 protein and no DNA. Across roughly 100,000 distinct CDR3 sequences, the top ten clones capture approximately 1% of the sample. Sequencing input: naive CXCR3- CD8+ T cells from blood. Documented subset: CD45RO-CCR7+CD27+CD95- naive CD8+ T cells lacking CXCR3 (TNR3-). The receptors were sampled from a human donor in good health. Some clones in this sample may be carry-over from other donors' samples.

This sequence joins TRBV5-5 and TRBJ1-1. CDR1 is SGHKS, CDR2 YYEKEE, per germline (reference sequence). This CDR3 is 12 amino acids long. CDR3 protein: CASSLQGPAAFF.

The chain combines TRBV20-1 with TRBJ1-5. The CDR3 runs to 17 residues. Germline V gives CDR1 DFQATT, CDR2 SNEGSKA (reference sequence). The CDR3 sequence is CSARDLGSQYSNQPQHF.

By frequency, this clonotype registers medium-sized. The CDR3 loop is CASSSPGQGDNSPLHF. This chain uses TRBV6-2 or TRBV6-3 with TRBJ1-6; no DNA is available, so the TRBD1 call from TCRdb remains unchecked. The germline V gene has CDR1 MNHEY and CDR2 SVGEGT. The CDR3 sequence is 16 residues long.

The chain uses TRBV20-1 and TRBJ2-7; with no DNA, the TCRdb D assignment of TRBD1 cannot be verified. Germline V gives CDR1 DFQATT, CDR2 SNEGSKA (reference sequence). The CDR3 is made up of 15 amino acids. CDR3 residues: CSAHSRDRGSYEQYF.

The chain has TRBV6-6 and TRBJ2-1; the D call of TRBD1 rests on TCRdb alone, since no DNA is present to check it. Looked up from germline, CDR1 is MNHNY and CDR2 is SVGAGI (reference sequence). CDR3 size: 15 residues. The CDR3 sequence is CASGSPGTAYNEQFF.

The chain uses TRBV7-6 and TRBJ2-5. The germline V gene has CDR1 SGHVS and CDR2 FNYEAQ. This CDR3 has 14 amino acids. The CDR3 loop reads CASTKGPGQETQYF.

The V and J genes are TRBV6-2 or TRBV6-3 and TRBJ2-7. Germline assignment: CDR1 MNHEY and CDR2 SVGEGT. The CDR3 spans 13 residues. The CDR3 sequence: CASSSPDTYEQYF.

The V gene is TRBV19, the J gene TRBJ1-2. The germline CDR1 and CDR2 sequences are LNHDA and SQIVND (reference sequence). This CDR3 has 11 residues. CDR3 in amino acids: CASSVESGYTF.

The chain combines TRBV10-1 with TRBJ1-1; no DNA is available, so the TRBD1 call from TCRdb remains unchecked. CDR3 length: 15 residues. Germline CDR1 reads WNHNN; CDR2 reads SYGVQD (reference sequence). The CDR3 region is CASSPDRFLGTEAFF.

The chain recombines TRBV7-2 with TRBJ2-1; there is no DNA to check the TCRdb D call of TRBD1. Germline CDR1 and CDR2: SGHTA and FQGNSA. This CDR3 comprises 14 residues. The CDR3 sequence is CASSYPGPRVGQFF.